This T cell receptor (beta chain) was recovered during a study of Graves' ophthalmopathy and Graves' hyperthyroidism. Overall study results and limits: Blood also harbored most expanded thyroid clonotypes above 0.001 frequency.

Regarding this clonotype: Its antigen is not known.

RNA transcripts yielded amplified TCR beta CDR3 regions. HTBI primers served in a first-round RT-PCR, which a second-round multiplex PCR followed. TCRdb reanalysed the multiplex PCR reads using MiXCR and keeps one entry per CDR3 protein. Among 40,000 to 50,000 distinct CDR3 sequences, over 40% were seen once, and the ten largest hold less than 25%. Excluded: other autoimmune disease, uncontrolled infection, pregnancy or lactation. Fresh peripheral blood (approximately 10 ml) yielded the PBMCs. Germline assignment: CDR1 DFQATT and CDR2 SNEGSKA (reference sequence). The CDR3 extends over 13 amino acids.

The chain links TRBV20-1 to TRBJ1-2; D ambiguous. This clonotype was sampled from an adult man with Graves' ophthalmopathy. Sequences were obtained from peripheral blood. Here the CDR3 DNA reads TGCAGCGCAATCAGCGCGCCCCCCCATGGCTACACCTTC. Residues: CSAISAPPHGYTF.